This entry is about one T cell receptor (beta chain). Repertoires were generated with immunoSEQ multiplex PCR, while TCRdb's copy carries only in-frame clones and drops some. The table lists some 70,000 clones, 85% to 95% of them singletons. This entry is derived from a study of T cell changes during pregnancy in multiple sclerosis. Germline CDR1 reads PRHDT; CDR2 reads FYEKMQ (reference sequence). The CDR3 has 12 amino acids. V was trimmed by 3 bases and J by 7 bases, leaving 9 bases between them. The clonotype originates from a female donor in good health, enrolled as a control in a pregnancy study. The chain combines TRBV13 with TRBJ1-1, with a tentative D call TRBD1 (5 bases). Sequencing was performed on CD8+ T cells from peripheral blood mononuclear cells, taken in the third trimester of pregnancy. CDR3 sequence reads: CASSLGQSEAFF. CDR3 DNA sequence: TGTGCCAGCAGCTTGGGGCAGAGTGAAGCTTTCTTT. The entire variable domain, with the rest obtained from reference TRBV13 and TRBJ1-1, is as follows: AAGVIQSPRHLIKEKRETATLKCYPIPRHDTVYWYQQGPGQDPQFLISFYEKMQSDKGSIPDRFSAQQFSDYHSELNMSSLELGDSALYFCASSLGQSEAFFGQGTRLTVV.